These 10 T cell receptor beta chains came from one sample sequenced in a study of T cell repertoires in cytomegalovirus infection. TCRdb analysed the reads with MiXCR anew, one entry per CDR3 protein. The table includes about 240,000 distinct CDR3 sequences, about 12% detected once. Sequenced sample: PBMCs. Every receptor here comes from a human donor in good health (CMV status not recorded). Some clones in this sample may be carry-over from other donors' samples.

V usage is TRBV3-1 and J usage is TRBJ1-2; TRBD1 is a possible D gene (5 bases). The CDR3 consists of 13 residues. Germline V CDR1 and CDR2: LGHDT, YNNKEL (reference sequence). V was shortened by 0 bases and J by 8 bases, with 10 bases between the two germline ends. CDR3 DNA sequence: TGTGCCAGCAGCCAAGATCAGGGCTACGGCTACACCTTC. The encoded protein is CASSQDQGYGYTF.

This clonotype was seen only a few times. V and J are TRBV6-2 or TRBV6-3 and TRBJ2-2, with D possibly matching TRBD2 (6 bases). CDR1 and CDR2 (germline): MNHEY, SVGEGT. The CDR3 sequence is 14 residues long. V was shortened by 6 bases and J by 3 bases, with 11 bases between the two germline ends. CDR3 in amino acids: CASSWGVYTGELFF. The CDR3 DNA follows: TGTGCCAGCAGCTGGGGGGTTTACACCGGGGAGCTGTTTTTT.

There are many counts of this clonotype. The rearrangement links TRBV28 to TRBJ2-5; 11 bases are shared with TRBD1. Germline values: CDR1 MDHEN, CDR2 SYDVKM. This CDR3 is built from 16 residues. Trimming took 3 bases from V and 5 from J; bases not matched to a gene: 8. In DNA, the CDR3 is TGTGCCAGCAGTTTTGGGGACAGGGGGTTTGGGGAGACCCAGTACTTC. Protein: CASSFGDRGFGETQYF.

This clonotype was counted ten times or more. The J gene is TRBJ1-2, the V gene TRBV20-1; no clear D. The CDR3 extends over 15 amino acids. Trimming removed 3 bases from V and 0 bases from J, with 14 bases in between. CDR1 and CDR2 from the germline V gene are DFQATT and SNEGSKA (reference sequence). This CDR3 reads CSARTTEGTNYGYTF. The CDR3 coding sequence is TGCAGTGCTAGGACAACCGAGGGAACTAACTATGGCTACACCTTC.

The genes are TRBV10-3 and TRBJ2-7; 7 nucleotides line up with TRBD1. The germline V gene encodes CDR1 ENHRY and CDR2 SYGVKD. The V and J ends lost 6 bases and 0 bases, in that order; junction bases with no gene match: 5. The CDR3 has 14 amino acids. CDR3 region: CAIRTGLSSYEQYF. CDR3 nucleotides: TGTGCCATCAGGACAGGGCTCAGCTCCTACGAGCAGTACTTC.

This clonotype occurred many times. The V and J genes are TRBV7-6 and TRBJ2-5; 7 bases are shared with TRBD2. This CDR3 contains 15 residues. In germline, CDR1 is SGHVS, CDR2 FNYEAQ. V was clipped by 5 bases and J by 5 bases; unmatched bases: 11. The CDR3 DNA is TGTGCCAGCAGCCTCCTGGGGGAGGGGCTGGAGACCCAGTACTTC. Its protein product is CASSLLGEGLETQYF.

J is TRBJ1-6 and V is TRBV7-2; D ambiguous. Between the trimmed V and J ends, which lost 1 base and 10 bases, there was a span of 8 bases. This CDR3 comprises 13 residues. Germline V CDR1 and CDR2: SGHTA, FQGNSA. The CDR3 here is CASSLVPESPLHF. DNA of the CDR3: TGTGCCAGCAGCTTAGTGCCAGAGTCACCCCTCCACTTT.

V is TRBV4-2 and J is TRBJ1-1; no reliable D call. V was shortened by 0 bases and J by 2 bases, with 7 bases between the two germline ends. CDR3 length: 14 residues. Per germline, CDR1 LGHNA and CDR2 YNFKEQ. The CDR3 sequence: CASSQERFNTEAFF. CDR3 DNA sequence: TGTGCCAGCAGCCAAGAACGGTTTAACACTGAAGCTTTCTTT.

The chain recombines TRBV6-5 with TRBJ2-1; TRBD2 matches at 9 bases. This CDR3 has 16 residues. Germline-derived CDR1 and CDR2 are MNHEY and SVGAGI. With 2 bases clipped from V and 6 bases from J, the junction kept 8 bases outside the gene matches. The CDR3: CASSYPIAGGPNEQFF. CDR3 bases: TGTGCCAGCAGTTACCCCATCGCGGGAGGGCCCAATGAGCAGTTCTTC.

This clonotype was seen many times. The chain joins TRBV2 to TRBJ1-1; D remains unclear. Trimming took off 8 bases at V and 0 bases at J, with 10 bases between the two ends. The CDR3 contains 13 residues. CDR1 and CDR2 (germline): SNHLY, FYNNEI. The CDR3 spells CASQKTMNTEAFF. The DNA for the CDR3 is TGTGCCAGCCAGAAAACCATGAACACTGAAGCTTTCTTT.